The clone carrying this T cell receptor beta chain occurred many times. Germline assignment: CDR1 SNHLY and CDR2 FYNNEI. V was cut by 4 bases and J by 1 base, with 7 bases left in between. The CDR3 is 13 amino acids. Every patient had bone marrow sampled while the disease was active. These data are taken from a study of read filtering for tumor transcriptome and immune sequencing. This library used approximately 390 ng RNA and molecular barcoded adaptors spanning alpha/delta and beta/gamma chains. TCRdb reprocessed the reads via MiXCR and lists one record per CDR3 protein. The sample has approximately 60,000 distinct CDR3 sequences, 20% to 25% seen once.

The source is a donor aged 40 or older with multiple myeloma. V is TRBV2 and J is TRBJ2-5; no definite D call. The source material was a population of CD138-negative cells sorted from bone marrow. CDR3 sequence reads: CASSVDRQETQYF. The DNA of the CDR3 is TGTGCCAGCAGTGTAGATCGCCAAGAGACCCAGTACTTC.